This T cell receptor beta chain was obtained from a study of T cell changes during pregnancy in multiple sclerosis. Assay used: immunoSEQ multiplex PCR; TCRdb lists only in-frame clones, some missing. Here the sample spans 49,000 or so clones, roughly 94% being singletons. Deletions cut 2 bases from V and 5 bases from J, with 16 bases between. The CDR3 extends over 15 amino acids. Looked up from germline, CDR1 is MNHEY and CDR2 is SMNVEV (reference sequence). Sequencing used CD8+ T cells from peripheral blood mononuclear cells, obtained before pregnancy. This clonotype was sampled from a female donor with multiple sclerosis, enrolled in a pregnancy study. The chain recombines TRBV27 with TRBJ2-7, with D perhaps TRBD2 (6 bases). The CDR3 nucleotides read TGTGCCAGCAGTTTAGCGGGGCGCTTTGGGAACGAGCAGTACTTC. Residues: CASSLAGRFGNEQYF.